This is a list of T cell receptor beta chains from one sample in a study of beta chain features in type 1 diabetes. Repertoires were generated with immunoSEQ multiplex PCR, while TCRdb's copy carries only in-frame clones and drops some. The repertoire consists of some 290,000 clones, with roughly an eighth occurring once and the leading ten covering 0.015% to 0.02%. Sequenced: naive CD4+ T cells from blood. These receptors all come from a man younger than 40 with type 1 diabetes. Both conserved end residues are part of each CDR3. The order of the fields is D gene, V gene, J gene, clone size, CDR3 protein, CDR3 DNA. A D gene is named only where the DNA matches it firmly. The size field is filled for only some rows; it gives once, few, many or a size class.

D gene: TRBD2; V gene: TRBV29-1; J gene: TRBJ2-5; clone size: few; CDR3 protein: CSVVSLAGRETQYF; CDR3 DNA: TGCAGCGTTGTGTCTCTAGCGGGCCGGGAGACCCAGTACTTC
D gene: .; V gene: TRBV30; J gene: TRBJ1-1; clone size: few; CDR3 protein: CAWSVLGGRGGMGNTEAFF; CDR3 DNA: TGTGCCTGGAGTGTACTCGGGGGTAGAGGTGGAATGGGGAACACTGAAGCTTTCTTT
D gene: .; V gene: TRBV9; J gene: TRBJ1-5; clone size: few; CDR3 protein: CASRIGVHQPQHF; CDR3 DNA: TGTGCCAGCAGAATAGGGGTGCATCAGCCCCAGCATTTT
D gene: .; V gene: TRBV4-3; J gene: TRBJ2-7; clone size: .; CDR3 protein: CASSQAEGDEQYF; CDR3 DNA: TGCGCCAGCAGCCAAGCTGAGGGAGACGAGCAGTACTTC
D gene: .; V gene: TRBV2; J gene: TRBJ2-3; clone size: .; CDR3 protein: CAIPWGATSTDTQYF; CDR3 DNA: TGTGCCATCCCTTGGGGAGCAACTAGCACAGATACGCAGTATTTT
D gene: .; V gene: TRBV30; J gene: TRBJ2-5; clone size: .; CDR3 protein: CAWSQADQETQYF; CDR3 DNA: TGTGCCTGGAGTCAGGCAGACCAAGAGACCCAGTACTTC
D gene: TRBD1; V gene: TRBV5-4; J gene: TRBJ2-7; clone size: few; CDR3 protein: CASSLVAWDRDYEQYF; CDR3 DNA: TGTGCCAGCAGCTTGGTGGCTTGGGACAGGGACTACGAGCAGTACTTC
D gene: .; V gene: TRBV10-3; J gene: TRBJ1-4; clone size: few; CDR3 protein: CAISEVVAEKLFF; CDR3 DNA: TGTGCCATCAGTGAAGTCGTGGCTGAAAAACTGTTTTTT
D gene: TRBD1; V gene: TRBV18; J gene: TRBJ1-2; clone size: few; CDR3 protein: CASSPSIGQDAHF; CDR3 DNA: TGTGCCAGCTCACCCTCAATCGGACAGGATGCCCACTTC
D gene: .; V gene: TRBV28; J gene: TRBJ2-7; clone size: few; CDR3 protein: CASTPGGGSYEQYF; CDR3 DNA: TGTGCCAGCACCCCTGGGGGAGGTTCATACGAGCAGTACTTC
D gene: .; V gene: TRBV18; J gene: TRBJ1-2; clone size: .; CDR3 protein: CASSPLTTGRGFGYGYTF; CDR3 DNA: TGTGCCAGCTCACCGCTCACCACCGGGAGGGGTTTTGGCTATGGCTACACCTTC
D gene: TRBD2; V gene: TRBV15; J gene: TRBJ2-1; clone size: few; CDR3 protein: CATSRELAGAKEQFF; CDR3 DNA: TGTGCCACCAGCAGAGAACTAGCGGGAGCGAAGGAGCAGTTCTTC
D gene: .; V gene: TRBV28; J gene: TRBJ2-7; clone size: .; CDR3 protein: CASSLEIREQYF; CDR3 DNA: TGTGCCAGCAGTTTGGAGATTCGCGAGCAGTACTTC
D gene: .; V gene: TRBV30; J gene: TRBJ2-1; clone size: few; CDR3 protein: CAWSPGVGEQFF; CDR3 DNA: TGTGCCTGGAGCCCGGGGGTGGGCGAGCAGTTCTTC
D gene: .; V gene: TRBV18; J gene: TRBJ2-5; clone size: .; CDR3 protein: CASSPPTLETQYF; CDR3 DNA: TGTGCCAGCTCACCACCGACACTGGAGACCCAGTACTTC
D gene: TRBD2; V gene: TRBV28; J gene: TRBJ2-3; clone size: few; CDR3 protein: CASSNSLAGGPRGDTQYF; CDR3 DNA: TGTGCCAGCAGTAATAGTCTAGCGGGAGGACCAAGAGGAGATACGCAGTATTTT
D gene: .; V gene: TRBV4-1; J gene: TRBJ1-5; clone size: few; CDR3 protein: CASSQRGGIQPQHF; CDR3 DNA: TGCGCCAGCAGCCAACGAGGGGGAATTCAGCCCCAGCATTTT
D gene: .; V gene: TRBV5-1; J gene: TRBJ2-7; clone size: few; CDR3 protein: CASSIPGSYEQYF; CDR3 DNA: TGCGCCAGCAGCATCCCCGGCTCCTACGAGCAGTACTTC
D gene: TRBD1; V gene: TRBV19; J gene: TRBJ1-1; clone size: .; CDR3 protein: CASRGPGGPNTEAFF; CDR3 DNA: TGTGCCAGTAGGGGGCCAGGGGGCCCGAACACTGAAGCTTTCTTT
D gene: .; V gene: TRBV6-1; J gene: TRBJ1-2; clone size: .; CDR3 protein: CASSDVDSQGGYTF; CDR3 DNA: TGTGCCAGCAGTGACGTCGACAGCCAAGGAGGCTACACCTTC
D gene: TRBD2; V gene: TRBV5-4; J gene: TRBJ2-3; clone size: few; CDR3 protein: CASRHTSGTDTQYF; CDR3 DNA: TGTGCCAGCAGGCACACTAGCGGAACGGATACGCAGTATTTT
D gene: TRBD1; V gene: TRBV28; J gene: TRBJ1-1; clone size: .; CDR3 protein: CASRVTSGGTNTEAFF; CDR3 DNA: TGTGCCAGCAGGGTAACCTCAGGGGGAACGAACACTGAAGCTTTCTTT
D gene: .; V gene: TRBV5-1; J gene: TRBJ2-3; clone size: few; CDR3 protein: CASSSGASTDTQYF; CDR3 DNA: TGCGCCAGCAGTTCAGGGGCCAGCACAGATACGCAGTATTTT
D gene: TRBD2; V gene: TRBV2; J gene: TRBJ2-1; clone size: .; CDR3 protein: CASSVLAGGRNEQFF; CDR3 DNA: TGTGCCAGCAGTGTCTTAGCGGGAGGGAGGAATGAGCAGTTCTTC
D gene: .; V gene: TRBV18; J gene: TRBJ2-3; clone size: few; CDR3 protein: CASSPGLRADTQYF; CDR3 DNA: TGTGCCAGCTCACCAGGGCTGCGAGCAGATACGCAGTATTTT
D gene: TRBD1; V gene: TRBV5-1; J gene: TRBJ1-5; clone size: few; CDR3 protein: CASSSGTENQPQHF; CDR3 DNA: TGCGCCAGCAGTTCCGGGACAGAGAATCAGCCCCAGCATTTT
D gene: TRBD1; V gene: TRBV15; J gene: TRBJ2-7; clone size: .; CDR3 protein: CATSVGQGVVYEQYF; CDR3 DNA: TGTGCCACCAGCGTAGGACAGGGGGTAGTCTACGAGCAGTACTTC
D gene: TRBD2; V gene: TRBV18; J gene: TRBJ2-5; clone size: few; CDR3 protein: CASSRVTSGDFQETQYF; CDR3 DNA: TGTGCCAGCTCACGCGTGACTAGCGGGGACTTCCAAGAGACCCAGTACTTC
D gene: .; V gene: TRBV7-9; J gene: TRBJ2-5; clone size: .; CDR3 protein: CASRSGQSLQETQYF; CDR3 DNA: TGTGCCAGCAGGTCTGGACAGTCCTTACAAGAGACCCAGTACTTC
D gene: TRBD2; V gene: TRBV5-4; J gene: TRBJ2-1; clone size: few; CDR3 protein: CASSLESGRAGEQFF; CDR3 DNA: TGTGCCAGCAGCTTGGAGAGCGGGAGGGCCGGAGAGCAGTTCTTC
D gene: TRBD2; V gene: TRBV15; J gene: TRBJ2-1; clone size: few; CDR3 protein: CATSTGLAGRLEQFF; CDR3 DNA: TGTGCCACCAGCACTGGACTAGCGGGGCGTCTTGAGCAGTTCTTC
D gene: TRBD2; V gene: TRBV4-3; J gene: TRBJ2-7; clone size: .; CDR3 protein: CASSQGRAGGPDEQYF; CDR3 DNA: TGCGCCAGCAGCCAAGGGCGAGCGGGAGGGCCGGACGAGCAGTACTTC
D gene: .; V gene: TRBV7-2; J gene: TRBJ1-2; clone size: .; CDR3 protein: CASSLAGGGGYTF; CDR3 DNA: TGTGCCAGCAGCTTAGCGGGTGGGGGCGGCTACACCTTC
D gene: .; V gene: TRBV15; J gene: TRBJ1-1; clone size: few; CDR3 protein: CATSRDPTAEAFF; CDR3 DNA: TGTGCCACCAGCAGAGATCCGACAGCTGAAGCTTTCTTT
D gene: TRBD2; V gene: TRBV11-2; J gene: TRBJ2-3; clone size: few; CDR3 protein: CASSSPGRDTQYF; CDR3 DNA: TGTGCCAGCAGCAGTCCCGGGAGGGATACGCAGTATTTT
D gene: .; V gene: TRBV5-1; J gene: TRBJ2-1; clone size: .; CDR3 protein: CASSPLTSSLGNEQFF; CDR3 DNA: TGCGCCAGCAGCCCATTAACTAGCTCCTTGGGCAATGAGCAGTTCTTC
D gene: TRBD2; V gene: TRBV7-9; J gene: TRBJ2-3; clone size: .; CDR3 protein: CASSFTSGRSDTQYF; CDR3 DNA: TGTGCCAGCAGCTTTACTAGCGGGAGGTCAGATACGCAGTATTTT
D gene: .; V gene: TRBV7-9; J gene: TRBJ1-1; clone size: .; CDR3 protein: CASSLVGVNTEAFF; CDR3 DNA: TGTGCCAGCAGCTTAGTGGGCGTGAACACTGAAGCTTTCTTT
D gene: TRBD2; V gene: TRBV7-9; J gene: TRBJ2-1; clone size: few; CDR3 protein: CASSFSTSGTYNEQFF; CDR3 DNA: TGTGCCAGCAGCTTCTCGACTAGCGGGACCTACAATGAGCAGTTCTTC
D gene: .; V gene: TRBV7-8; J gene: TRBJ1-1; clone size: few; CDR3 protein: CASSRDAPGGLSWTEAFF; CDR3 DNA: TGTGCCAGCAGCCGCGACGCACCGGGGGGCCTCTCTTGGACTGAAGCTTTCTTT
D gene: .; V gene: TRBV6-5; J gene: TRBJ1-1; clone size: .; CDR3 protein: CASSYSRDTEAFF; CDR3 DNA: TGTGCCAGCAGTTACTCGAGGGACACTGAAGCTTTCTTT
D gene: .; V gene: TRBV28; J gene: TRBJ2-1; clone size: .; CDR3 protein: CASSYPGNEQFF; CDR3 DNA: TGTGCCAGCAGTTATCCAGGGAATGAGCAGTTCTTC
D gene: .; V gene: TRBV6-4; J gene: TRBJ2-3; clone size: few; CDR3 protein: CASSDQSADTQYF; CDR3 DNA: TGTGCCAGCAGTGACCAAAGCGCAGATACGCAGTATTTT
D gene: TRBD1; V gene: TRBV5-1; J gene: TRBJ2-7; clone size: .; CDR3 protein: CASSLTGGTYEQYF; CDR3 DNA: TGCGCCAGCAGCTTGACAGGGGGGACGTACGAGCAGTACTTC
D gene: .; V gene: TRBV15; J gene: TRBJ1-2; clone size: .; CDR3 protein: CATSRDLANYGYTF; CDR3 DNA: TGTGCCACCAGCAGAGATCTAGCTAACTATGGCTACACCTTC
D gene: TRBD2; V gene: TRBV4-3; J gene: TRBJ2-1; clone size: few; CDR3 protein: CASSQDRAGGYNEQFF; CDR3 DNA: TGCGCCAGCAGCCAAGATAGGGCGGGAGGGTACAATGAGCAGTTCTTC
D gene: .; V gene: TRBV9; J gene: TRBJ1-1; clone size: few; CDR3 protein: CASSGHDGANTEAFF; CDR3 DNA: TGTGCCAGCAGCGGTCATGACGGAGCGAACACTGAAGCTTTCTTT
D gene: TRBD2; V gene: TRBV2; J gene: TRBJ2-7; clone size: few; CDR3 protein: CASSGTSGGYEQYF; CDR3 DNA: TGTGCCAGCAGTGGGACTAGCGGAGGATACGAGCAGTACTTC
D gene: TRBD1; V gene: TRBV14; J gene: TRBJ1-1; clone size: .; CDR3 protein: CASSPHQGAMNTEAFF; CDR3 DNA: TGTGCCAGCAGCCCACATCAGGGGGCGATGAACACTGAAGCTTTCTTT
D gene: .; V gene: TRBV18; J gene: TRBJ1-2; clone size: .; CDR3 protein: CASSPGREANYGYTF; CDR3 DNA: TGTGCCAGCTCACCCGGACGGGAAGCTAACTATGGCTACACCTTC
D gene: .; V gene: TRBV20-1; J gene: TRBJ2-7; clone size: .; CDR3 protein: CSGEALYEQYF; CDR3 DNA: TGCAGTGGAGAGGCACTCTACGAGCAGTACTTC
D gene: .; V gene: TRBV15; J gene: TRBJ1-5; clone size: .; CDR3 protein: CATSRDLSLNLDQPQHF; CDR3 DNA: TGTGCCACCAGCAGAGATCTAAGTCTAAACCTGGATCAGCCCCAGCATTTT
D gene: TRBD2; V gene: TRBV29-1; J gene: TRBJ2-3; clone size: few; CDR3 protein: CSAPRAGGPTDTQYF; CDR3 DNA: TGCAGCGCCCCGAGAGCGGGAGGGCCCACAGATACGCAGTATTTT
D gene: .; V gene: TRBV10-3; J gene: TRBJ2-7; clone size: few; CDR3 protein: CAIRNQGIEQYF; CDR3 DNA: TGTGCCATCAGAAACCAGGGAATTGAGCAGTACTTC
D gene: .; V gene: TRBV6-6; J gene: TRBJ2-3; clone size: .; CDR3 protein: CAIKGDGTDTQYF; CDR3 DNA: TGTGCCATCAAGGGGGACGGCACAGATACGCAGTATTTT
D gene: .; V gene: TRBV28; J gene: TRBJ1-1; clone size: few; CDR3 protein: CASSLGETEAFF; CDR3 DNA: TGTGCCAGCAGTTTAGGAGAAACTGAAGCTTTCTTT
D gene: .; V gene: TRBV30; J gene: TRBJ2-5; clone size: few; CDR3 protein: CAWGGGNTQYF; CDR3 DNA: TGTGCCTGGGGTGGAGGTAATACCCAGTACTTC
D gene: .; V gene: TRBV28; J gene: TRBJ1-1; clone size: .; CDR3 protein: CASSGQPNTEAFF; CDR3 DNA: TGTGCCAGCAGTGGACAGCCGAACACTGAAGCTTTCTTT
D gene: TRBD1; V gene: TRBV5-4; J gene: TRBJ1-2; clone size: .; CDR3 protein: CASSWGGQGVNYGYTF; CDR3 DNA: TGTGCCAGCAGTTGGGGGGGACAGGGGGTCAACTATGGCTACACCTTC
D gene: .; V gene: TRBV11-2; J gene: TRBJ2-7; clone size: .; CDR3 protein: CASSLGEQYF; CDR3 DNA: TGTGCCAGCAGCCTCGGGGAGCAGTACTTC